These 22 T cell receptor beta chains originate from one sample sequenced in a study of blood T cell repertoires in COVID-19. Profiled with immunoSEQ multiplex PCR; TCRdb holds only in-frame clones, not every one. This sample has tens of thousands of clones; about 82% occur once, and the top ten carry over 4%. Sequences were obtained from peripheral blood. These receptor sequences come from a man aged 50 to 60 with acute or convalescent COVID-19.

The rearrangement joins TRBV9 to TRBJ2-2, with D tentatively TRBD2 (5 bases). There are 15 residues in the CDR3. CDR1 and CDR2 from the germline V gene are SGDLS and YYNGEE. Trimming pared 1 base from V and 1 base from J, leaving 8 bases between. CDR3 protein: CASSVSAGNTGELFF. CDR3 nucleotide sequence: TGTGCCAGCAGCGTAAGCGCGGGGAACACCGGGGAGCTGTTTTTT.

The rearrangement joins TRBV6-5 to TRBJ2-7, with TRBD2 matching 7 bases. The CDR3 is 15 residues long. V shed 2 bases and J 0 bases; nucleotides not matched to a gene: 4. Per the germline V gene, CDR1 is MNHEY and CDR2 is SVGAGI. The CDR3 region has the DNA TGTGCCAGCAGTTACGCGCGGGGGAGCTCCTACGAGCAGTACTTC. Residues: CASSYARGSSYEQYF.

Here the CDR3 DNA reads TGCGCCAGCAGCCACCGCGAGGCGGGGGGCCGCAGCTCCTACGAGCAGTACTTC. Encoded protein: CASSHREAGGRSSYEQYF. The chain employs TRBV5-1 and TRBJ2-7; 8 bases fit TRBD2. Germline CDR1 SGHRS, CDR2 YFSETQ. The trim removed 4 bases at V and 0 bases at J, leaving 15 bases unmatched. This CDR3 is built from 18 residues.

This sequence joins TRBV4-1 and TRBJ2-7, with D unclear. The ends were cut back, 0 bases at V and 7 bases at J, with 10 bases in the middle. Germline assignment: CDR1 MGHRA and CDR2 YSYEKL. The CDR3 has 13 amino acids. CDR3 nucleotides: TGCGCCAGCAGCCAAGATAGGTGGGCTGAGCAGTACTTC. It specifies CASSQDRWAEQYF.

This clone appeared a single time. This chain uses TRBV16 with TRBJ1-5; D perhaps matches TRBD1 (5 bases). Germline V CDR1 and CDR2: KGHSY, FQNENV. CDR3 length: 13 amino acids. V was trimmed by 4 bases and J by 6 bases, leaving 10 bases between them. CDR3 region: CASSPGLGQPQHF. The CDR3 DNA reads TGTGCCAGCAGCCCGGGACTTGGTCAGCCCCAGCATTTT. The full variable domain, with the rest looked up from reference TRBV16 and TRBJ1-5, is GEEVAQTPKHLVRGEGQKAKLYCAPIKGHSYVFWYQQVLKNEFKFLISFQNENVFDETGMPKERFSAKCLPNSPCSLEIQATKLEDSAVYFCASSPGLGQPQHFGDGTRLSIL.

This chain uses TRBV12-3 or TRBV12-4 with TRBJ1-1; no definite D call. The CDR3 is 13 amino acids. Trimming left V 2 bases short and J 6 bases short, with 10 bases between. This CDR3 reads CASSLYGEAEAFF. The CDR3 DNA follows: TGTGCCAGCAGTTTATATGGGGAGGCTGAAGCTTTCTTT.

J is TRBJ2-3 and V is TRBV25-1; 11 bases line up with TRBD2. The trim removed 7 bases at V and 6 bases at J, leaving 3 bases unmatched. This CDR3 has 13 residues. Germline values: CDR1 MGHDK, CDR2 SYGVNS. CDR3 region: CASKLAGADTQYF. The CDR3 region has the DNA TGTGCCAGCAAACTAGCGGGAGCGGATACGCAGTATTTT.

V is TRBV28 and J is TRBJ1-2; 7 bases match TRBD1. The CDR3 totals 15 residues. V shed 5 bases and J 4 bases; nucleotides not matched to a gene: 10. Germline V CDR1 and CDR2: MDHEN, SYDVKM. Here the CDR3 DNA reads TGTGCCAGCAGTCAGCAGATGACAGGGCTCTATGGCTACACCTTC. Its translation is CASSQQMTGLYGYTF.

This rearrangement joins TRBV9 to TRBJ2-2; the match to TRBD2 covers 7 bases. V was pared by 4 bases and J by 6 bases, with 9 bases of the junction left unmatched. This CDR3 has 15 amino acids. Germline values: CDR1 SGDLS, CDR2 YYNGEE. CDR3 protein: CASSPGGGGAGELFF. The CDR3 coding sequence is TGTGCCAGCAGCCCCGGTGGGGGGGGAGCCGGGGAGCTGTTTTTT.

The rearrangement uses TRBV19 and TRBJ1-6; D is unresolved. V was trimmed by 6 bases and J by 4 bases, leaving 13 bases between them. There are 15 residues in the CDR3. Per germline, CDR1 LNHDA and CDR2 SQIVND (reference sequence). The CDR3 DNA sequence: TGTGCCAGTAGCAAGGAGGATTATTATAATTCACCCCTCCACTTT. This sequence encodes CASSKEDYYNSPLHF.

The chain links TRBV27 to TRBJ2-6; the D is unclear. The CDR3 extends over 14 amino acids. Trimming took 5 bases from V and 0 from J, leaving 5 bases between them. In germline, CDR1 is MNHEY, CDR2 SMNVEV (reference sequence). The CDR3 DNA sequence: TGTGCCAGCAGTCTAACCTCTGGGGCCAACGTCCTGACTTTC. Translating gives CASSLTSGANVLTF.

This chain joins TRBV2 and TRBJ1-3; D remains unclear. Trimming took off 7 bases at V and 0 bases at J, with 13 bases between the two ends. CDR1 and CDR2 (germline): SNHLY, FYNNEI. The CDR3 extends over 15 amino acids. DNA for the CDR3: TGTGCCAGCAAGAGCGAAATGAGCTCTGGAAACACCATATATTTT. Its translation: CASKSEMSSGNTIYF.

The gene calls are TRBV4-2 and TRBJ1-4; 11 nucleotides match TRBD1. V gave up 3 bases and J gave up 0 bases; unmatched junction bases: 9. CDR1 and CDR2 from the germline V gene are LGHNA and YNFKEQ. The CDR3 length is 19 residues. The CDR3 DNA sequence: TGTGCCAGCAGCCATCAGGACAGGGGGCAAGGGTCAACTAATGAAAAACTGTTTTTT. Its translation is CASSHQDRGQGSTNEKLFF.

The V and J genes are TRBV6-5 and TRBJ1-1, with TRBD1 as a possible D gene (6 bases). The CDR3 consists of 13 residues. V was shortened by 7 bases and J by 4 bases, with 13 bases between the two germline ends. CDR1 and CDR2 from the germline V gene are MNHEY and SVGAGI. The CDR3 protein is CASTALGATEAFF. The DNA of the CDR3 is TGTGCCAGCACAGCCTTGGGGGCCACTGAAGCTTTCTTT.

This rearrangement joins TRBV19 to TRBJ1-1; a weak D match, TRBD1 (5 bases). The CDR3 runs to 16 residues. The V gene's germline CDR1 is LNHDA and CDR2 SQIVND (reference sequence). V was cut by 3 bases and J by 1 base, with 15 bases left in between. DNA of the CDR3: TGTGCCAGTAGTATTCGAATGAGAACAGGGAACACTGAAGCTTTCTTT. Its translation is CASSIRMRTGNTEAFF.

The CDR3 DNA follows: TGTGCCAGCAGTTACCTGGGGGCCGACTATGGCTACACCTTC. Translated: CASSYLGADYGYTF. The chain has TRBV6-2 or TRBV6-3 and TRBJ1-2; a weak D match, TRBD1 (6 bases). The CDR3 is 14 residues long. From germline, CDR1 is MNHEY and CDR2 SVGEGT. The V and J ends lost 2 bases and 3 bases respectively, with 10 bases between them.

The chain links TRBV7-9 to TRBJ1-2, with D possibly being TRBD1 (6 bases). Germline loops: CDR1 SEHNR, CDR2 FQNEAQ (reference sequence). This CDR3 spans 16 amino acids. V lost 4 bases, J lost 0 bases, and 15 bases lay in between. The CDR3 protein is CASSSRRTETNYGYTF. CDR3 coding DNA: TGTGCCAGCAGCTCGCGCCGGACAGAGACTAACTATGGCTACACCTTC.

In DNA form, the CDR3 reads TGTGCCAGCAGCTCGGGACAGGGACCTAATGAAAAACTGTTTTTT. This codes for CASSSGQGPNEKLFF. This chain links TRBV7-9 with TRBJ1-4; 9 positions agree with TRBD1. Germline CDR1 SEHNR, CDR2 FQNEAQ (reference sequence). V gave up 4 bases and J gave up 3 bases; unmatched junction bases: 3. This CDR3 is built from 15 residues.

The gene calls are TRBV21-1 and TRBJ1-5; TRBD1 is the table's D call and was not checked against the DNA. TRBV21-1 is a documented pseudogene. The CDR3 length is 13 residues. CDR3 nucleotides: TGTGCCAGCAGGCCAGATAGCAATCAGCCCCAGCATTTT. Protein sequence: CASRPDSNQPQHF.

The CDR3 DNA reads as TGTGCCAGCAGTGACCCCGCAGCGGGCTACAATGAGCAGTTCTTC. As protein: CASSDPAAGYNEQFF. J is TRBJ2-1 and V is TRBV6-1, with a possible D match to TRBD2 (6 bases). Per germline, CDR1 MNHNS and CDR2 SASEGT. The CDR3 has 15 residues. V was clipped by 3 bases and J by 3 bases, with 12 bases between them.

V usage is TRBV18 and J usage is TRBJ1-4; 8 bases are shared with TRBD1. Per the germline V gene, CDR1 is KGHSH and CDR2 is LQKENI. Trimming removed 5 bases from V and 7 bases from J; junction bases left unmatched: 6. CDR3 length: 14 amino acids. CDR3: CASSTQGAREKLFF. The CDR3 DNA follows: TGTGCCAGCTCAACCCAGGGGGCGCGTGAAAAACTGTTTTTT.

The chain links TRBV7-9 to TRBJ1-6; D not resolved. CDR3 size: 16 residues. From germline, CDR1 is SEHNR and CDR2 FQNEAQ (reference sequence). The ends were cut back, 5 bases at V and 1 base at J, with 12 bases in the middle. This chain's CDR3 is CASSPTAGSYNSPLHF. CDR3 DNA: TGTGCCAGCAGCCCCACAGCGGGGTCCTATAATTCACCCCTCCACTTT.